These 14 T cell receptor beta chains came from one sample sequenced in a study of pediatric ulcerative colitis. One to two pinch biopsies were taken from the rectum during colonoscopy. Assay: immunoSEQ multiplex PCR; the TCRdb copy retains only in-frame clones and omits some. The table has tens of thousands of clones, around 69% seen once. The sequenced sample consisted of gut tissue. Every receptor here comes from a boy between 10 and 17 years old with severe ulcerative colitis.

This rearrangement joins TRBV4-3 to TRBJ2-5, with TRBD1 identical over 10 bases. The CDR3 is made up of 16 amino acids. The V gene end was trimmed by 0 bases and the J gene end by 5 bases; junction bases not matched to a gene: 6. Germline values: CDR1 LGHNA, CDR2 YSLEER. The CDR3 is CASSQERGQGIETQYF. CDR3 nucleotide sequence: TGCGCCAGCAGCCAAGAAAGGGGACAGGGGATCGAGACCCAGTACTTC.

The chain employs TRBV5-4 and TRBJ2-2, with 9 bases identical to TRBD2. J lost 4 bases, V lost 3 bases, and 4 bases had no gene match. CDR1 is SGHNT and CDR2 is YYREEE in the germline V gene (reference sequence). The CDR3 length is 15 residues. The chain's CDR3 is CASSSGTSFTGELFF. The CDR3, as DNA: TGTGCCAGCAGCTCCGGGACTAGCTTCACCGGGGAGCTGTTTTTT.

The chain couples TRBV7-2 to TRBJ2-7, with 13 bases that match TRBD2. Germline CDR1 SGHTA, CDR2 FQGNSA. The V and J ends lost 5 bases and 3 bases, in that order; junction bases with no gene match: 4. The CDR3 covers 15 residues. CDR3 protein: CASSILAGGFYEQYF. The CDR3 DNA is TGTGCCAGCAGCATACTAGCGGGGGGGTTCTACGAGCAGTACTTC.

This sequence joins TRBV13 and TRBJ1-1, with a weak D call TRBD1 (5 bases). V lost 3 bases and J lost 1, with 9 bases in between. CDR3 length equals 14 residues. From germline, CDR1 is PRHDT and CDR2 FYEKMQ (reference sequence). The DNA for the CDR3 is TGTGCCAGCAGCTTCCCGACAGAGAACACTGAAGCTTTCTTT. Protein sequence: CASSFPTENTEAFF.

CDR3 sequence: CASISDSYGYTF. CDR3 nucleotides: TGTGCCAGCATCAGTGACAGCTATGGCTACACCTTC. This chain connects TRBV6-6 to TRBJ1-2; a weak D match, TRBD1 (5 bases). The CDR3 runs to 12 residues. The V end was cut by 7 bases, the J end by 4 bases, with 10 bases between. Looked up from germline, CDR1 is MNHNY and CDR2 is SVGAGI (reference sequence).

CDR3 region: CASRPIIPPGGGYGYTF. The CDR3 DNA reads TGTGCCAGCAGGCCGATAATCCCTCCAGGGGGCGGCTATGGCTACACCTTC. V and J are TRBV27 and TRBJ1-2, with 8 bases fitting TRBD1. Trimming took 6 bases from V and 4 from J; bases not matched to a gene: 16. The CDR3 is 17 amino acids. Germline V gives CDR1 MNHEY, CDR2 SMNVEV (reference sequence).

This sequence joins TRBV6-5 and TRBJ1-1, with D unresolved. The V end lost 9 bases, the J end lost 5 bases, and 10 bases lay between the germline ends. Germline CDR1 MNHEY, CDR2 SVGAGI. The CDR3 runs 11 residues. The CDR3 DNA follows: TGTGCCAGTTCTTATGGGACTGAAGCTTTCTTT. This encodes CASSYGTEAFF.

The chain has TRBV29-1 and TRBJ2-3; D call uncertain. Deletions cut 6 bases from V and 1 base from J, with 11 bases between. Germline V gene data show CDR1 as SQVTM and CDR2 as ANQGSEA. The CDR3 extends over 13 amino acids. In DNA form, the CDR3 reads TGCAGCGTCCTACGGCAGGGCACAGATACGCAGTATTTT. Its translation is CSVLRQGTDTQYF.

V and J are TRBV29-1 and TRBJ2-3, with D unclear. The CDR3 consists of 11 residues. CDR1 is SQVTM, CDR2 ANQGSEA, per germline. The ends were cut back, 3 bases at V and 3 bases at J, with 4 bases in the middle. The CDR3 nucleotides are TGCAGCGTTGAGCCGACAGATACGCAGTATTTT. It is translated as CSVEPTDTQYF.

This clone was recorded once. This chain links TRBV2 with TRBJ1-5; D unclear. Germline-derived CDR1 and CDR2 are SNHLY and FYNNEI. The CDR3 has 16 amino acids. V dropped 3 bases and J dropped 2 bases, with 14 bases sitting between them. The DNA for the CDR3 is TGTGCCAGCAGTGAGGAGTGGGCGCGGGGCAATCAGCCCCAGCATTTT. Translating it yields CASSEEWARGNQPQHF.

The count of this clone is one. CDR3 DNA: TGCGCCAGCAGCCCCCAGGGTGGCTGGGTTGAAGCTTTCTTT. Translation: CASSPQGGWVEAFF. The chain uses TRBV4-3 and TRBJ1-1, with D perhaps matching TRBD1 (5 bases). Trimming pared 4 bases from V and 7 bases from J, leaving 16 bases between. CDR3 length equals 14 residues. The germline gives CDR1 LGHNA, CDR2 YSLEER.

This chain connects TRBV2 to TRBJ1-6, with D uncertain. V lost 0 bases and J 0 bases, leaving 9 bases between the germline ends. This CDR3 comprises 17 residues. The V gene's germline CDR1 is SNHLY and CDR2 FYNNEI. The CDR3 DNA reads TGTGCCAGCAGTGAAGCGCTGTGGGGCTCCTATAATTCACCCCTCCACTTT. Translating gives CASSEALWGSYNSPLHF.

The chain carries TRBV6-1 and TRBJ1-3; TRBD1 might be the D (5 bases). Germline V gene data show CDR1 as MNHNS and CDR2 as SASEGT. There are 16 residues in the CDR3. V lost 4 bases to trimming and J lost 1 base, with 14 bases between them. CDR3 sequence: CASSGWDGGSGNTIYF. The CDR3 DNA sequence: TGTGCCAGCAGTGGTTGGGACGGAGGATCTGGAAACACCATATATTTT.

V usage is TRBV10-1 and J usage is TRBJ2-1; 11 bases fit TRBD2. The V gene end was trimmed by 10 bases and the J gene end by 6 bases; junction bases not matched to a gene: 5. The CDR3 loop spans 13 amino acids. Germline CDR1 is WNHNN and CDR2 is SYGVQD (reference sequence). The CDR3, as DNA: TGCGCCACCGCTAGCGGGGGGTCCAATGAGCAGTTCTTC. This encodes CATASGGSNEQFF.